This T cell receptor (beta chain) derives from a study of blood T cell repertoires in COVID-19. Study at large: Some COVID-19 samples were acute and others convalescent; all came from the United States, Italy and Spain.

Produced via immunoSEQ multiplex PCR; TCRdb's table is partial and in-frame only. The sample lists about 230,000 clones, around four fifths occurring once. J lost 5 bases, V lost 0 bases, and 12 bases had no gene match. CDR1 and CDR2 from the germline V gene are SGDLS and YYNGEE. The CDR3 extends over 17 amino acids. The clonotype originates from a woman aged 70-85 years with active or convalescent COVID-19. Sequences were obtained from peripheral blood. This chain uses TRBV9 with TRBJ2-5; 8 bases align to TRBD2. The CDR3 DNA sequence: TGTGCCAGCAGCGTAGGGACGCAAGCGGGGGTTGGTGAGACCCAGTACTTC. It encodes CASSVGTQAGVGETQYF.